A single TCR beta chain is shown here with its context. The antigen remains undetermined. This sample stems from a study of T cell repertoires in cytomegalovirus infection. Findings of the study overall: Cumulative frequency (of public TCR beta family members) identified carriers of CMV plus the relevant HLA.

TCRdb processed the reads anew with MiXCR; each CDR3 protein has one entry. The sample lists hundreds of thousands of distinct CDR3 sequences; approximately 30% were seen once. Germline V gene sequence: CDR1 SGDLS, CDR2 YYNGEE. Trimming removed 3 bases from V and 0 bases from J, with 18 bases in between. The CDR3 totals 17 residues. Sequenced: PBMCs. This chain links TRBV9 with TRBJ1-2; no clear D gene. This receptor was taken from a human donor in good health (CMV status not recorded). Some clones in this sample may be carry-over from other donors' samples. The CDR3 protein is CASSASHTRKSNYGYTF. DNA of the CDR3: TGTGCCAGCAGCGCGAGCCACACGCGGAAATCTAACTATGGCTACACCTTC.